This TCR beta chain was identified during a study of T cell repertoires in cytomegalovirus infection. Overall study: Alongside well-studied HLA-B-restricted CMV epitopes, recently identified HLA-C-restricted CMV epitopes were also used. TCR beta signatures that were public indicated CMV infection and matching HLA type.

This clonotype was seen many times. What it binds is not known. In TCRdb, the reads were re-called with MiXCR into one record per CDR3 protein. The profile shows about 220,000 distinct CDR3 sequences, about 38% of them singletons. Findings and limits, study-wide: In two of eight donors, the top clonotype was HLA-C-restricted CMV-specific.

Germline CDR1 SGHRS, CDR2 YFSETQ. The CDR3 spans 15 residues. V lost 2 bases and J 2 bases, leaving 11 bases between the germline ends. This chain joins TRBV5-1 and TRBJ2-1, with unresolved D. Here the sequenced sample was CD8+ T cells from cultured PBMCs, taken from culture after CMV antigen stimulation. The receptor was derived from a human donor in good health (CMV status not recorded). Some clones in this sample may be carry-over from other donors' samples. The CDR3 DNA follows: TGCGCCAGCAGCTTCGGCGGAACTGCCTACAATGAGCAGTTCTTC. It encodes CASSFGGTAYNEQFF.